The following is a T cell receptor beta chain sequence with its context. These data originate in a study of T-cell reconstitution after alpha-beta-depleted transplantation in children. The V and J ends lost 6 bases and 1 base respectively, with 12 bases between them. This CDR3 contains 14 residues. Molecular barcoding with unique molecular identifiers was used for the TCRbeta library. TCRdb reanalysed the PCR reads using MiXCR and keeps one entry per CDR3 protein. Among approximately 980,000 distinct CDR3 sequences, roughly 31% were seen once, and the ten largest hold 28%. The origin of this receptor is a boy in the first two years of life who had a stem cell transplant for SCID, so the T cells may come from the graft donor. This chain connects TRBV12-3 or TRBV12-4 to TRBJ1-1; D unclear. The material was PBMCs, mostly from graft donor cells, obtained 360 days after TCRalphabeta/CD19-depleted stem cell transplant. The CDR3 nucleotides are TGTGCCAGCAGAACCCTGCCTTCGAACACTGAAGCTTTCTTT. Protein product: CASRTLPSNTEAFF.